Sequencing of this T cell receptor (beta chain) was carried out in a study of blood T cell repertoires in COVID-19. Study at large: The United States, Italy and Spain provided the acute and convalescent COVID-19 samples.

Which cohort a participant joined came from the clinical history participants gave. Authors' analysis steps: Amplification of reference gene primers was used by the study to estimate nucleated cell counts. TCRdb's copy holds only in-frame clones and misses some; the assay was immunoSEQ multiplex PCR. V and J calls and clone size are given by that table; D and trimming were obtained from the DNA. The repertoire holds under 200,000 clones, with roughly 89% as singletons. Sequences were obtained from PBMCs or T cells enriched from blood (not recorded which). The clonotype originates from a woman aged 25 to 45 who had been exposed to COVID-19.

The CDR3 DNA reads as TGCGCCAGCAGCCCCCGCGCAAGACCCCGAGGCACTGAAGCTTTCTTT. Protein sequence: CASSPRARPRGTEAFF. The gene calls are TRBV4-3 and TRBJ1-1; D is uncertain. CDR3 length: 16 residues. Germline V gene sequence: CDR1 LGHNA, CDR2 YSLEER. The germline V and J ends were trimmed by 4 bases and 4 bases, with 19 bases remaining between them.